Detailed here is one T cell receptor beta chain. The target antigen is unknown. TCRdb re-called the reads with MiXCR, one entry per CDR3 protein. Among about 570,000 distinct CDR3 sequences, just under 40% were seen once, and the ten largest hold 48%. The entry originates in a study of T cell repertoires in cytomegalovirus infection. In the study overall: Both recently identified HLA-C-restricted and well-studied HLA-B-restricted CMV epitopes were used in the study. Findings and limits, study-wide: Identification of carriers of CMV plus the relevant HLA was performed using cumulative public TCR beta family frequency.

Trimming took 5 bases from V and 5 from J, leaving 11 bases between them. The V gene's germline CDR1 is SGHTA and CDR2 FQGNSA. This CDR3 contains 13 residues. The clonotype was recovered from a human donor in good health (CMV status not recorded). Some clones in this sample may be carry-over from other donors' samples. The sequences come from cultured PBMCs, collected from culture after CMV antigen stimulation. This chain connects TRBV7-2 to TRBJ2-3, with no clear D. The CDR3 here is CASSALVVDTQYF. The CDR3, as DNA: TGTGCCAGCAGCGCCCTCGTGGTAGATACGCAGTATTTT.